What follows are 13 T cell receptor beta chains derived from one specimen sequenced in a study of human T cells and chemical hapten exposure. TCRdb re-derived calls from the RACE reads in MiXCR, one entry per CDR3 protein. Altogether about 120,000 distinct CDR3 sequences are present, around an eighth being singletons, with the ten largest covering roughly 2.8%. Described time point: pre-sensitization, week 0. Documented treatment: therapeutic diphenylcyclopropenone sensitization with weekly scalp DPC. Sequencing used whole blood, obtained in connection with sensitization to the hapten diphenylcyclopropenone (DPC). The receptors come from a woman aged 18 to 35 with alopecia areata. Some clones in this sample may be carry-over from other donors' samples.

The rearrangement joins TRBV7-2 to TRBJ2-7; 12 bases match TRBD2. The V gene's germline CDR1 is SGHTA and CDR2 FQGNSA. The V and J ends lost 8 bases and 2 bases, in that order; junction bases with no gene match: 4. This CDR3 region has 14 residues. CDR3 region: CASERLAGAYEQYF. The DNA of the CDR3 is TGTGCCAGCGAGCGACTAGCGGGGGCCTACGAGCAGTACTTC.

This clonotype was detected a few times. The V and J genes are TRBV10-3 and TRBJ2-3, with 7 bases matching TRBD1. This CDR3 is built from 12 residues. Germline CDR1 ENHRY, CDR2 SYGVKD. V lost 10 bases and J lost 2; bases outside the gene matches: 3. The DNA for the CDR3 is TGTGCCAACGGACAGGCCACAGATACGCAGTATTTT. This sequence encodes CANGQATDTQYF.

The gene calls are TRBV18 and TRBJ2-1; maybe TRBD1 (5 bases). Looked up from germline, CDR1 is KGHSH and CDR2 is LQKENI. The CDR3 consists of 14 residues. The V and J ends lost 3 bases and 5 bases respectively, with 11 bases between them. CDR3 in DNA: TGTGCCAGCTCACCCTCGACAGCAAACAATGAGCAGTTCTTC. The encoded protein is CASSPSTANNEQFF.

This clonotype was recorded many times. This chain joins TRBV10-3 and TRBJ1-6, with D possibly matching TRBD1 (6 bases). V was cut by 8 bases and J by 1 base, with 12 bases left in between. The CDR3 sequence is 15 residues long. The germline V gene encodes CDR1 ENHRY and CDR2 SYGVKD. Written as DNA, the CDR3 is TGTGCCATCTCGGAACAGGGATCCTATAATTCACCCCTCCACTTT. It yields the protein CAISEQGSYNSPLHF.

This clonotype has only a few counts. The chain combines TRBV7-3 with TRBJ2-2, with 9 bases matching TRBD1. In germline, CDR1 is SGHTA, CDR2 FQGTGA. The CDR3 sequence is 15 residues long. Trimming took 4 bases from V and 2 from J; bases not matched to a gene: 2. The CDR3 DNA is TGTGCCAGCAGCTCGGACAGGGGAAACACCGGGGAGCTGTTTTTT. Translating gives CASSSDRGNTGELFF.

This clonotype showed up many times. V gene TRBV6-6 combines with J gene TRBJ1-2; unclear D gene. Per the germline V gene, CDR1 is MNHNY and CDR2 is SVGAGI (reference sequence). The length of the CDR3 is 14 residues. Trimming cost V 2 bases and J 0 bases, with 7 bases left between them. The DNA of the CDR3 is TGTGCCAGCAGTTACGAGCCAGCTAACTATGGCTACACCTTC. This translates into CASSYEPANYGYTF.

There are a few counts of this clonotype. This chain connects TRBV6-5 to TRBJ2-6; D might be TRBD1 (5 bases). Germline V gene data show CDR1 as MNHEY and CDR2 as SVGAGI. The CDR3 extends over 17 amino acids. Deletions cut 7 bases from V and 0 bases from J, with 16 bases between. The CDR3 DNA follows: TGTGCCAGCACCCGACAGAACTACTACTCTGGGGCCAACGTCCTGACTTTC. Its translation is CASTRQNYYSGANVLTF.

The chain employs TRBV7-9 and TRBJ1-4, with D unresolved. Germline loops: CDR1 SEHNR, CDR2 FQNEAQ (reference sequence). Trimming left V 1 base short and J 4 bases short, with 7 bases between. CDR3 length: 14 residues. The CDR3 DNA is TGTGCCAGCAGCTTAGTCGGTCATAATGAAAAACTGTTTTTT. This encodes CASSLVGHNEKLFF.

This clonotype was seen many times. The chain joins TRBV7-2 to TRBJ2-3; D gene unclear. The ends were cut back, 5 bases at V and 4 bases at J, with 13 bases in the middle. CDR1 is SGHTA, CDR2 FQGNSA, per germline. This CDR3 region has 14 residues. CDR3 loop: CASSLIGGADTQYF. The CDR3 DNA reads as TGTGCCAGCAGCCTCATAGGCGGCGCAGATACGCAGTATTTT.

This clonotype was seen a handful of times. The chain links TRBV11-1 to TRBJ2-7, with D unresolved. The CDR3 length is 12 residues. Germline CDR1 SGHAT, CDR2 FQDESV (reference sequence). Between the trimmed V and J ends, which lost 4 bases and 3 bases, there was a span of 7 bases. The CDR3 nucleotides read TGTGCCAGCAGCTCGACCGACTACGAGCAGTACTTC. This translates into CASSSTDYEQYF. The entire variable domain, with the rest obtained from reference TRBV11-1 and TRBJ2-7, is as follows: EAEVAQSPRYKITEKSQAVAFWCDPISGHATLYWYRQILGQGPELLVQFQDESVVDDSQLPKDRFSAERLKGVDSTLKIQPAELGDSAMYLCASSSTDYEQYFGPGTRLTVT.

The V call is TRBV7-9, the J call TRBJ2-1, with 8 nucleotides matching TRBD1. The germline CDR1 and CDR2 sequences are SEHNR and FQNEAQ (reference sequence). J lost 4 bases, V lost 5 bases, and 10 bases had no gene match. This CDR3 spans 16 amino acids. This chain's CDR3 is CASSRRQGANYNEQFF. The CDR3 DNA reads TGTGCCAGCAGCCGACGGCAGGGGGCGAATTACAATGAGCAGTTCTTC. Full variable domain (remainder filled in from reference TRBV7-9 and TRBJ2-1): DTGVSQNPRHKITKRGQNVTFRCDPISEHNRLYWYRQTLGQGPEFLTYFQNEAQLEKSRLLSDRFSAERPKGSFSTLEIQRTEQGDSAMYLCASSRRQGANYNEQFFGPGTRLTVL.

V usage is TRBV4-3 and J usage is TRBJ2-1; D gene ambiguous. From germline, CDR1 is LGHNA and CDR2 YSLEER. Trimming pared 1 base from V and 0 bases from J, leaving 13 bases between. The CDR3 is 17 residues long. CDR3 amino acids: CASSQAGVPSSYNEQFF. In nucleotides, the CDR3 is TGCGCCAGCAGCCAAGCTGGGGTCCCCAGCTCCTACAATGAGCAGTTCTTC.

This clonotype has only one observation. This chain's CDR3 is CASSQIRVAEAFF. The CDR3 DNA reads as TGTGCCAGCAGCCAAATACGTGTGGCTGAAGCTTTCTTT. The V and J genes are TRBV3-1 and TRBJ1-1, with D hard to call. The CDR3 has 13 amino acids. Trimming removed 2 bases at V and 6 bases at J, with 10 bases between. The germline CDR1 and CDR2 sequences are LGHDT and YNNKEL (reference sequence).